The clone carrying this T cell receptor (beta chain) was observed a single time. Its antigen is not known. The record originates from a study of T cell responses to AZD1222 COVID-19 vaccine. Study details: Timing groups of about 4 and about 12 weeks for second doses were pooled. General study points: Only a handful of AZD1222 recipients were seropositive at baseline. Once two AZD1222 doses were given, Spike-specific TCR breadth and depth went up. Nearly half of spike-specific TCRs reportedly target unmutated variant regions.

This CDR3 is built from 17 residues. The germline V gene has CDR1 LGHDT and CDR2 YNNKEL (reference sequence). J lost 4 bases, V lost 5 bases, and 13 bases had no gene match. Clones were sequenced by immunoSEQ multiplex PCR, and TCRdb holds only the in-frame ones, with some missing. Of roughly 80,000 clones listed, 85% to 90% were seen once; the top ten hold around 5%. The gene calls are TRBV3-1 (or the pseudogene TRBV3-2) and TRBJ2-1, with 8 bases that match TRBD2. This receptor was identified in an adult in good health. The specimen was peripheral blood, collected on day 0 of AZD1222 vaccination. The CDR3 nucleotides are TGTGCCAGCAGCTATCCATCCCGGGGGGGCTCGTACAATGAGCAGTTCTTC. The encoded protein is CASSYPSRGGSYNEQFF.